Below, one T cell receptor beta chain is given with its context. The antigen is undetermined. The data stem from a study of PD-1 blockade in classical Hodgkin lymphoma. Study as a whole: Patients were infused with nivolumab 3 mg/kg every 2 weeks. Study outcomes and limitations: Exclusion applied to patients who initiated nivolumab less than 1 year following ASCT. Repertoire differences lack defined causes, possibly disease activity or prior therapy. Newly diagnosed and completely responding patients shared comparable baseline diversity.

Germline loops: CDR1 ENHRY, CDR2 SYGVKD. This CDR3 is built from 17 residues. V gave up 3 bases and J gave up 10 bases; unmatched junction bases: 16. Repertoires were generated with immunoSEQ multiplex PCR, while TCRdb's copy carries only in-frame clones and drops some. The sample has about 19,000 clones, around 79% seen once; the top ten hold over 15%. All patients relapsed after autologous stem cell transplantation, and brentuximab vedotin exposure varied. The material was peripheral blood mononuclear cells (PBMCs), obtained before the second cycle of nivolumab. This TCR came from a human donor with classical Hodgkin lymphoma. This chain links TRBV10-3 with TRBJ2-1; 9 nucleotides match TRBD2. DNA of the CDR3: TGTGCCATCAGTGACCCGGCAAATGGCGGGAGGGCAGAGGAGCAGTTCTTC. Translated: CAISDPANGGRAEEQFF.